The rows below give T cell receptor beta chains drawn from one sample of a study of T cell responses to AZD1222 COVID-19 vaccine. Assay: immunoSEQ multiplex PCR; the TCRdb copy retains only in-frame clones and omits some. The sample includes 150,000 to 200,000 clones, around nine tenths of them seen just once. The input for sequencing was peripheral blood, taken 28 days after the second AZD1222 dose. Source of these receptors: an adult who received the AZD1222 COVID-19 vaccine. Both conserved end residues are part of each CDR3. Each record gives: V gene, D gene, clone size, CDR3 length, J gene, CDR3 DNA, CDR3 protein. D genes are given only for firm matches. Expanded clones get a size class; other rows say once, few or many, or leave the size out.

>TRBV6-5|.|.|14|TRBJ2-5
TGTGCCAGCAGTTACTCGAGCCAGGGAGAGACCCAGTACTTC
CASSYSSQGETQYF
>TRBV5-1|TRBD2|.|16|TRBJ2-3
TGCGCCAGCAGCTTCGACCTAGCGGGGGGAGGCGATACGCAGTATTTT
CASSFDLAGGGDTQYF
>TRBV24-1|.|.|16|TRBJ1-5
TGTGCCGCACTGAGAGCGGAGGGGGGGTTCAATCAGCCCCAGCATTTT
CAALRAEGGFNQPQHF
>TRBV5-6|.|.|15|TRBJ2-7
TGTGCCAGTCACAGGGCAGCCCAAGGGGTCGACGAGCAGTACTTC
CASHRAAQGVDEQYF
>TRBV7-3|TRBD1|.|14|TRBJ2-1
TGTGCCAGCAGCTTCGGGACAGGGGGAGCCGAGCAGTTCTTC
CASSFGTGGAEQFF
>TRBV3-1/TRBV3-2|.|.|15|TRBJ2-5
TGTGCCAGCAGCCACGATGACAGGAGTCAAGAGACCCAGTACTTC
CASSHDDRSQETQYF
>TRBV18|TRBD2|.|15|TRBJ2-1
TGTGCCAGCTCAGTTTCTAGCGGGAGGGTTGTTGAGCAGTTCTTC
CASSVSSGRVVEQFF
>TRBV24-1|TRBD1|few|15|TRBJ1-6
TGTGCCACCAGTGATGGGGACAGGGATAATTCACCCCTCCACTTT
CATSDGDRDNSPLHF
>TRBV5-6|.|.|14|TRBJ1-5
TGTGCCAGCAGCTTGGGTCCGGGTGATCAGCCCCAGCATTTT
CASSLGPGDQPQHF
>TRBV30|.|.|15|TRBJ1-2
TGTGCCTGGAGTGTAGGCCGCGGGGGAGGCTATGGCTACACCTTC
CAWSVGRGGGYGYTF
>TRBV10-3|.|.|14|TRBJ1-5
TGTGCCATCAGTGAGTCTCTAGGCAATCAGCCCCAGCATTTT
CAISESLGNQPQHF
>TRBV21-1|.|.|15|TRBJ2-2
TGTGCCAGCTCCCGCGGGCCTCAGAGTACCGGGGAGCTGTTTTTT
CASSRGPQSTGELFF
>TRBV9|.|.|18|TRBJ2-1
TGTGCCAGCAGCGTAGCGGGGGTAGAGGCGGGGTATTACAATGAGCAGTTCTTC
CASSVAGVEAGYYNEQFF
>TRBV5-1|.|.|14|TRBJ2-5
TGCGCCAGCAGGACGGGGGGCGGACAAGAGACCCAGTACTTC
CASRTGGGQETQYF
>TRBV9|.|.|13|TRBJ2-5
TGTGCCAGCAGCGTAGGAGGGTTCGAGACCCAGTACTTC
CASSVGGFETQYF
>TRBV9|.|.|16|TRBJ2-1
TGTGCCAGCAGCGTAGCGGGAGTCGTTATAGTCAATGAGCAGTTCTTC
CASSVAGVVIVNEQFF
>TRBV20-1|.|.|14|TRBJ2-7
TGCAGTGCTAGTCCCGGCGGGGCGGGATACGAGCAGTACTTC
CSASPGGAGYEQYF
>TRBV28|.|.|15|TRBJ2-1
TGTGCCAGCACGGTGGGACTTTCCTACTACAATGAGCAGTTCTTC
CASTVGLSYYNEQFF
>TRBV14|TRBD1|.|14|TRBJ2-4
TGTGCCAGCAACCACAGGGGGCCCAAAAACATTCAGTACTTC
CASNHRGPKNIQYF
>TRBV3-1/TRBV3-2|.|.|15|TRBJ2-7
TGTGCCAGCAGCCAAGTAGGGCAGGGCGGGTACGAGCAGTACTTC
CASSQVGQGGYEQYF
>TRBV7-2|.|.|16|TRBJ1-5
TGTGCCAGCACCGCCGCGGGGGGGCGCGGCAATCAGCCCCAGCATTTT
CASTAAGGRGNQPQHF
>TRBV10-3|TRBD1|few|14|TRBJ1-3
TGTGCCATCAGCGAACAGGGGACTGGAAACACCATATATTTT
CAISEQGTGNTIYF
>TRBV6-4|.|once|13|TRBJ1-5
TGTGCCAGCAGTGCAAACAGGGATCAGCCCCAGCATTTT
CASSANRDQPQHF
>TRBV30|TRBD1|.|18|TRBJ1-5
TGTGCCTGGAGTACTGGACAGGGGCCCCCCTATAGCAATCAGCCCCAGCATTTT
CAWSTGQGPPYSNQPQHF
>TRBV11-3|TRBD1|.|20|TRBJ2-7
TGTGCCAGCAGCTTAGATATTAGAGGTGCGACAGGGAAGGACCCCTACGAGCAGTACTTC
CASSLDIRGATGKDPYEQYF
>TRBV5-6|TRBD1|once|16|TRBJ1-5
TGTGCCAGCAGCTTTGGCCCGACAGGGGTCAATCAGCCCCAGCATTTT
CASSFGPTGVNQPQHF
>TRBV4-3|.|.|13|TRBJ2-7
TGCGCCAGCAGCCGCGGACCCGGCTACGAGCAGTACTTC
CASSRGPGYEQYF
>TRBV2|.|few|14|TRBJ1-1
TGTGCCAGCAGCCCAGTGAGCGTAGGAACTGAAGCTTTCTTT
CASSPVSVGTEAFF
>TRBV28|.|.|14|TRBJ1-5
TGTGCCAGCAGAACGCGGTATAGCAATCAGCCCCAGCATTTT
CASRTRYSNQPQHF
>TRBV10-3|.|.|15|TRBJ2-3
TGTGCCATCAGGATGATCAGCGGCCCAGTGGATACGCAGTATTTT
CAIRMISGPVDTQYF
>TRBV7-3|TRBD2|.|20|TRBJ2-2
TGTGCCAGCAGCTACACAGGCGTCCTAGCGGGTTCCACGAACACCGGGGAGCTGTTTTTT
CASSYTGVLAGSTNTGELFF
>TRBV29-1|.|once|13|TRBJ1-5
TGCAGCGTAAAACAGGGTTGGGGCCAGCCCCAGCATTTT
CSVKQGWGQPQHF
>TRBV6-5|.|.|14|TRBJ1-2
TGTGCCAGCAGTTCCCAGGGGCTCGCCTATGGCTACACCTTC
CASSSQGLAYGYTF
>TRBV19|TRBD1|.|15|TRBJ1-2
TGTGCCAGTAGTACTAAGACAGGGTGGAACTATGGCTACACCTTC
CASSTKTGWNYGYTF
>TRBV18|TRBD1|.|14|TRBJ1-2
TGTGCCAGCTCACCAGGGACAGGGCGTAGTGGCTACACCTTC
CASSPGTGRSGYTF
>TRBV5-1|TRBD1|once|15|TRBJ1-2
TGCGCCAGCAGCTTGGCTTCGTTAATAGGGGGCGGCTACACCTTC
CASSLASLIGGGYTF
>TRBV5-8|TRBD2|.|15|TRBJ2-3
TGTGCCAGCAGCTTTTCGGGGGGGCGTACAGATACGCAGTATTTT
CASSFSGGRTDTQYF
>TRBV2|.|.|15|TRBJ1-3
TGTGCCAGCAGTGAAGACAGGGACTCTGGAAACACCATATATTTT
CASSEDRDSGNTIYF
>TRBV4-1|.|.|16|TRBJ1-2
TGCGCCAGCAGCCACCACCAGAGGACAAATCGTCGTGGCTACACCTTC
CASSHHQRTNRRGYTF
>TRBV25-1|.|.|12|TRBJ2-7
TGTGCCAGCAGTGAATGGGGGGTCGAGCAGTACTTC
CASSEWGVEQYF
>TRBV7-2|.|.|14|TRBJ2-7
TGTGCCAGCAGCTCACAGACGGATAGCTACGAGCAGTACTTC
CASSSQTDSYEQYF
>TRBV27|.|.|14|TRBJ2-3
TGTGCCAGCAGTTTAAGGGAGCGCGCAGATACGCAGTATTTT
CASSLRERADTQYF
>TRBV6-5|.|.|11|TRBJ1-2
TGTGCCAGCAGTTACTATGGGGGCTACACCTTC
CASSYYGGYTF
>TRBV10-3|.|.|14|TRBJ1-5
TGTGCCATCAGTGAGTCTTTGACGGGTCAGCCCCAGCATTTT
CAISESLTGQPQHF
>TRBV12-3/TRBV12-4|.|.|13|TRBJ2-2
TGTGCCAGCACATGGGGGAATACCGGGGAGCTGTTTTTT
CASTWGNTGELFF
>TRBV5-1|TRBD1|.|14|TRBJ2-7
TGCGCCAGTGGAACAGGGGAAAGTTCGGGCGAGCAGTACTTC
CASGTGESSGEQYF
>TRBV9|.|.|14|TRBJ1-1
TGTGCCAGCACCTTAAGTGGGGGGGAGACTGAAGCTTTCTTT
CASTLSGGETEAFF
>TRBV6-5|.|many|15|TRBJ2-6
TGTGCCAGCAGTTATGGCCCGGCTGGGGCCAACGTCCTGACTTTC
CASSYGPAGANVLTF
>TRBV30|.|.|11|TRBJ1-3
TGTGCCTGGGGGCTTCAGGATACCATATATTTT
CAWGLQDTIYF
>TRBV5-1|TRBD1|once|15|TRBJ2-1
TGCGCCAGCAGCACGGGACAGAGCTCCTACAATGAGCAGTTCTTC
CASSTGQSSYNEQFF
>TRBV5-1|.|.|15|TRBJ1-1
TGCGCCAGCAGCTTGGCCGAGGGGAAGGGCACTGAAGCTTTCTTT
CASSLAEGKGTEAFF
>TRBV18|.|.|11|TRBJ2-5
TGTGCCAGCTCACAACAAGAGACCCAGTACTTC
CASSQQETQYF
>TRBV5-1|.|.|14|TRBJ2-5
TGCGCCAGCAGCTTGGGGACAGTTCAAGAGACCCAGTACTTC
CASSLGTVQETQYF